These 30 T cell receptor beta chains share one sample of origin, sequenced in a study of cytomegalovirus exposure and HLA in healthy donors. The primer mix had 60 Vbeta and 13 Jbeta primers. Libraries were prepared by immunoSEQ multiplex PCR; TCRdb keeps only in-frame clonotypes and omits some of them. Of roughly 69,000 clones listed, roughly two thirds are singletons. Sequences were obtained from PBMCs. These receptors were obtained from a male donor in good health and CMV-seropositive.

This rearrangement joins TRBV19 to TRBJ1-4, with a tentative D call TRBD1 (6 bases). The V end was cut by 4 bases, the J end by 7 bases, with 16 bases between. Germline V lookup: CDR1 LNHDA, CDR2 SQIVND (reference sequence). This CDR3 region has 15 residues. Written as DNA, the CDR3 is TGTGCCAGTAGTACCGCCGGGACACGGGGTGAAAAACTGTTTTTT. This translates into CASSTAGTRGEKLFF.

The chain employs TRBV11-2 and TRBJ2-7; 8 bases fit TRBD1. The CDR3 totals 14 residues. Germline trimming cut 4 bases from V and 7 bases from J; bases unmatched to any gene: 9. Germline V gene lookup returns CDR1 SGHAT and CDR2 FQNNGV. The CDR3 loop is CASSSDQGAREQYF. CDR3 in DNA: TGTGCCAGCAGCTCTGACCAGGGGGCAAGGGAGCAGTACTTC.

This clone has only a few counts. This chain's CDR3 is CASSEARSSGTEAFF. In nucleotides, the CDR3 is TGTGCCAGCAGTGAAGCGCGTTCGAGCGGGACTGAAGCTTTCTTT. The chain recombines TRBV6-1 with TRBJ1-1; no clear D. Trimming shortened V by 0 bases and J by 5 bases, and 13 bases separated the two germline ends. CDR3 length: 15 amino acids. Germline loops: CDR1 MNHNS, CDR2 SASEGT.

The chain links TRBV5-1 to TRBJ2-1; 14 nucleotides line up with TRBD2. Germline V CDR1 and CDR2: SGHRS, YFSETQ. The length of the CDR3 is 15 residues. Unmatched junction bases numbered 11, after V lost 4 bases and J lost 14 bases. This CDR3 is CASSVGLAGALPEFF. As DNA, the CDR3 is TGCGCCAGCAGCGTGGGACTAGCGGGAGCACTACCGGAGTTCTTC.

The chain uses TRBV7-9 and TRBJ2-3; TRBD2 might be the D (5 bases). V was pared by 4 bases and J by 2 bases, with 22 bases between. Germline CDR1 SEHNR, CDR2 FQNEAQ (reference sequence). This CDR3 comprises 18 residues. CDR3 DNA sequence: TGTGCCAGCAGCTCCGAAAGCGGAGGAACCGGAGACACAGATACGCAGTATTTT. It translates to CASSSESGGTGDTDTQYF.

The rearrangement joins TRBV27 to TRBJ2-2; the D is unclear. The germline V and J ends were trimmed by 6 bases and 7 bases, with 9 bases remaining between them. CDR3 length: 12 amino acids. Germline V gene lookup returns CDR1 MNHEY and CDR2 SMNVEV (reference sequence). The DNA for the CDR3 is TGTGCCAGCAGCCGGTACAGCGGGGAGCTGTTTTTT. Protein: CASSRYSGELFF.

This chain connects TRBV19 to TRBJ2-2, with 9 nucleotides matching TRBD2. Germline CDR1 and CDR2: LNHDA and SQIVND (reference sequence). The CDR3 spans 17 residues. V was pared by 3 bases and J by 2 bases, with 7 bases of the junction left unmatched. Here the CDR3 DNA reads TGTGCCAGTAGTATTATGAGCGGGAGGTCCAACACCGGGGAGCTGTTTTTT. This sequence encodes CASSIMSGRSNTGELFF.

DNA for the CDR3: TGTGCCAGCAGTAGTGCTAGCTACAATGAGCAGTTCTTC. It specifies CASSSASYNEQFF. The chain combines TRBV6-4 with TRBJ2-1; D gene ambiguous. The germline gives CDR1 MRHNA, CDR2 SNTAGT. The CDR3 is made up of 13 amino acids. V was shortened by 5 bases and J by 3 bases, with 8 bases between the two germline ends.

The sample holds one count of this clone. This chain joins TRBV10-3 and TRBJ2-3; perhaps TRBD2 as D (7 bases). CDR1 is ENHRY and CDR2 is SYGVKD in the germline V gene. This CDR3 has 15 amino acids. V was shortened by 8 bases and J by 7 bases, with 22 bases between the two germline ends. CDR3 amino acids: CAIAPGGGSYNTQYF. CDR3 DNA: TGTGCCATCGCCCCTGGGGGCGGGAGTTATAATACGCAGTATTTT.

This rearrangement joins TRBV29-1 to TRBJ1-2, with TRBD1 matching over 10 bases. The V gene's germline CDR1 is SQVTM and CDR2 ANQGSEA. This CDR3 contains 13 residues. V lost 3 bases, J lost 6 bases, and 4 bases stayed unmatched. The CDR3 loop reads CSVEGQGSHGYTF. In DNA form, the CDR3 reads TGCAGCGTTGAGGGACAGGGGAGCCATGGCTACACCTTC.

V gene TRBV30 combines with J gene TRBJ1-5; TRBD1 aligns across 7 bases. CDR3 length: 15 residues. Germline V gene sequence: CDR1 GTSNPN, CDR2 SVGIG (reference sequence). The ends lost 0 bases at V and 2 bases at J; junction bases unmatched: 4. The CDR3 spells CAWSVRGLRNQPQHF. Written as DNA, the CDR3 is TGTGCCTGGAGTGTAAGGGGGCTTCGCAATCAGCCCCAGCATTTT. The complete variable domain, with remaining parts taken from reference TRBV30 and TRBJ1-5, reads SQTIHQWPATLVQPVGSPLSLECTVEGTSNPNLYWYRQAAGRGLQLLFYSVGIGQISSEVPQNLSASRPQDRQFILSSKKLLLSDSGFYLCAWSVRGLRNQPQHFGDGTRLSIL.

This chain links TRBV30 with TRBJ2-1; 9 positions match TRBD2. Trimming took 5 bases from V and 5 from J; bases not matched to a gene: 10. The V gene's germline CDR1 is GTSNPN and CDR2 SVGIG (reference sequence). The CDR3 has 15 residues. The CDR3 here is CAWGFGLAGNNEQFF. The CDR3 coding sequence is TGTGCCTGGGGCTTTGGGCTAGCGGGGAACAATGAGCAGTTCTTC.

This chain uses TRBV7-2 with TRBJ2-3; tentative D call: TRBD2 (6 bases). Germline V CDR1 and CDR2: SGHTA, FQGNSA. The ends were cut back, 3 bases at V and 4 bases at J, with 11 bases in the middle. This CDR3 is 14 amino acids long. CDR3: CASSFGGASDTQYF. The CDR3 DNA reads TGTGCCAGCAGCTTTGGCGGGGCATCAGATACGCAGTATTTT.

This clone was counted only a few times. This rearrangement joins TRBV7-8 to TRBJ2-3, with TRBD1 identical over 7 bases. There are 19 residues in the CDR3. The germline V gene has CDR1 SGHVS and CDR2 FQNEAQ. V was clipped by 1 base and J by 2 bases; unmatched bases: 15. Written as DNA, the CDR3 is TGTGCCAGCAGCTTAGTGCACTTACCGTCGGACAGGACCACAGATACGCAGTATTTT. Translating it yields CASSLVHLPSDRTTDTQYF.

V and J are TRBV5-1 and TRBJ2-5, with 13 bases that match TRBD2. Germline loops: CDR1 SGHRS, CDR2 YFSETQ. CDR3 length: 17 amino acids. The J segment lost 4 bases and the V segment lost 4 bases, leaving 10 bases of the junction unmatched. CDR3 DNA sequence: TGCGCCAGCAGCCCACCTTCGCGACTAGCGGGAGGAGAGACCCAGTACTTC. Translated: CASSPPSRLAGGETQYF.

CDR3 in DNA: TGTGCCAGCAGCGGACTACAGGGGGCCAAAAACATTCAGTACTTC. Protein: CASSGLQGAKNIQYF. The V and J genes are TRBV2 and TRBJ2-4, with D perhaps matching TRBD1 (7 bases). The V gene lost 6 bases and the J gene lost 1 base, with 13 bases spanning the gap. The CDR3 is 15 residues long. Germline V gene data show CDR1 as SNHLY and CDR2 as FYNNEI.

The chain carries TRBV19 and TRBJ1-2; weak D call: TRBD1 (6 bases). Germline-derived CDR1 and CDR2 are LNHDA and SQIVND (reference sequence). Trimming stripped 4 bases from V and 3 bases from J, with 21 bases between. The CDR3 loop spans 17 amino acids. The CDR3 protein is CASSTFHTGSGDYGYTF. CDR3 nucleotide sequence: TGTGCCAGTAGTACCTTCCATACAGGGAGCGGAGACTATGGCTACACCTTC.

This chain uses TRBV28 with TRBJ2-7, with 9 bases that match TRBD1. V lost 6 bases and J lost 5; bases outside the gene matches: 8. There are 14 residues in the CDR3. Germline V lookup: CDR1 MDHEN, CDR2 SYDVKM. CDR3 loop: CASRGWDRDDEQYF. The CDR3 coding sequence is TGTGCCAGCAGAGGCTGGGACAGGGACGACGAGCAGTACTTC.

This clone was detected only a few times. The chain carries TRBV18 and TRBJ2-7, with TRBD2 matching over 13 bases. J gave up 4 bases and V 5 bases, and 5 bases lay outside the gene matches. The CDR3 sequence is 15 residues long. Looked up from germline, CDR1 is KGHSH and CDR2 is LQKENI. This chain's CDR3 is CASSFTSGRGYEQYF. The DNA for the CDR3 is TGTGCCAGCTCATTTACTAGCGGGAGGGGATACGAGCAGTACTTC.

The V call is TRBV6-6, the J call TRBJ1-1; TRBD1 aligns across 10 bases. With V trimmed by 4 bases and J by 6 bases, 11 bases remained unmatched. The germline V gene has CDR1 MNHNY and CDR2 SVGAGI (reference sequence). This CDR3 is 16 amino acids long. CDR3 region: CASSSTGGTLFSEAFF. The CDR3 DNA reads TGTGCCAGCAGTTCGACAGGGGGCACTCTCTTTTCTGAAGCTTTCTTT.

V is TRBV7-9 and J is TRBJ1-1, with TRBD1 identical over 9 bases. V lost 5 bases and J lost 8; bases outside the gene matches: 12. This CDR3 has 15 amino acids. Germline assignment: CDR1 SEHNR and CDR2 FQNEAQ (reference sequence). CDR3 amino acids: CASSPKRRDRVEAFF. The CDR3 DNA follows: TGTGCCAGCAGCCCTAAAAGGCGGGACAGGGTGGAAGCTTTCTTT.

V gene TRBV7-2 combines with J gene TRBJ1-1; D is ambiguous. CDR3 length equals 14 residues. Trimming took off 2 bases at V and 0 bases at J, with 7 bases between the two ends. Germline-derived CDR1 and CDR2 are SGHTA and FQGNSA. This CDR3 is CASSLPQVNTEAFF. In DNA form, the CDR3 reads TGTGCCAGCAGCTTACCTCAGGTGAACACTGAAGCTTTCTTT.

The J gene is TRBJ1-1, the V gene TRBV19; D call uncertain. CDR3 length: 11 amino acids. Trimming stripped 6 bases from V and 10 bases from J, with 12 bases between. Looked up from germline, CDR1 is LNHDA and CDR2 is SQIVND (reference sequence). In DNA form, the CDR3 reads TGTGCCAGTAGCGAGGGCCATCGAGCTTTCTTT. It codes for CASSEGHRAFF.

This clone was observed a few times. The genes are TRBV16 and TRBJ1-1; D is undetermined. CDR3 length equals 14 residues. In germline, CDR1 is KGHSY, CDR2 FQNENV. Trimming took off 0 bases at V and 3 bases at J, with 8 bases between the two ends. CDR3 nucleotides: TGTGCCAGCAGCCAATCCACAGTCGACACTGAAGCTTTCTTT. Protein product: CASSQSTVDTEAFF.

This clone has only a few counts. This chain joins TRBV6-6 and TRBJ2-3; 8 bases align to TRBD2. The germline V gene has CDR1 MNHNY and CDR2 SVGAGI (reference sequence). J lost 1 base, V lost 7 bases, and 4 bases had no gene match. CDR3 length: 14 residues. The CDR3 loop reads CASKSGGRTDTQYF. The CDR3 DNA reads TGTGCCAGCAAGAGCGGGGGTCGCACAGATACGCAGTATTTT.

The chain employs TRBV19 and TRBJ2-7; no firm D call. The length of the CDR3 is 14 residues. Trimming removed 5 bases from V and 0 bases from J, with 11 bases in between. Per the germline V gene, CDR1 is LNHDA and CDR2 is SQIVND (reference sequence). CDR3 loop: CASSPYLSSYEQYF. The CDR3 region has the DNA TGTGCCAGTAGTCCCTACTTAAGCTCCTACGAGCAGTACTTC.

The chain recombines TRBV10-1 with TRBJ2-2, with D possibly TRBD1 on 6 matching bases. Looked up from germline, CDR1 is WNHNN and CDR2 is SYGVQD (reference sequence). This CDR3 spans 13 amino acids. Trimming stripped 10 bases from V and 6 bases from J, with 15 bases between. CDR3 residues: CATRDTMAGELFF. CDR3 bases: TGCGCCACCAGGGACACGATGGCCGGGGAGCTGTTTTTT.

This clone turned up a few times. This chain uses TRBV15 with TRBJ1-1, with TRBD1 identical over 7 bases. The CDR3 is 16 amino acids. Trimming at V came to 0 bases and at J to 0 bases, leaving 4 bases not matched to a gene. Germline V gives CDR1 LNHNV, CDR2 YYDKDF (reference sequence). This CDR3 is CATSRDRDRLNTEAFF. The CDR3 nucleotides read TGTGCCACCAGCAGAGATCGGGACAGATTGAACACTGAAGCTTTCTTT.

The V gene is TRBV5-6, the J gene TRBJ1-4; D is possibly TRBD1 (6 bases). In germline, CDR1 is SGHDT, CDR2 YYEEEE. V was trimmed by 2 bases and J by 3 bases, leaving 17 bases between them. The CDR3 loop spans 17 amino acids. Written as DNA, the CDR3 is TGTGCCAGCAGCTTAGGGCTTTCACAGGGATCTAATGAAAAACTGTTTTTT. This encodes CASSLGLSQGSNEKLFF.

This chain uses TRBV2 with TRBJ1-4; D remains unclear. This CDR3 spans 13 amino acids. Germline CDR1 reads SNHLY; CDR2 reads FYNNEI. Trimming left V 4 bases short and J 7 bases short, with 10 bases between. The DNA for the CDR3 is TGTGCCAGCAGTGGACTTGAGGGTGAAAAACTGTTTTTT. Its translation: CASSGLEGEKLFF.